These T cell receptor beta chains were read from a single sample in a study of cytomegalovirus exposure and HLA in healthy donors. Sequenced by immunoSEQ multiplex PCR; TCRdb stores in-frame clones only, minus some. The table records about 100,000 clones, about 77% of them present only once. Input material: PBMCs. These receptor sequences come from a woman aged 50 to 65 in good health and CMV-seropositive. Each CDR3 is given with its conserved first and last residue.

j_call,v_call,cdr3_aa
TRBJ1-5,TRBV6-5,CASSALDSQPGPQHF
TRBJ2-5,TRBV18,CASSRRAAETQYF
TRBJ2-3,TRBV30,CAWGTSGGPSTDTQYF
TRBJ2-3,TRBV5-1,CASYTSTDTQYF
TRBJ2-1,TRBV9,CASSVEDSKTNEQFF
TRBJ2-1,TRBV5-1,CASNGQGVNEQFF
TRBJ2-7,TRBV11-2,CASSPLNRDRGRVYEQYF
TRBJ2-5,TRBV5-5,CASSFPDRGQTQYF
TRBJ1-6,TRBV11-2,CASSEQTGTNSPLHF
TRBJ2-7,TRBV6-5,CASSYYDGSYEQYF
TRBJ2-3,TRBV7-9,CASSSTSGDQRTDTQYF
TRBJ2-1,TRBV11-2,CASSPSGRAKGHEQFF
TRBJ2-4,TRBV5-5,CASSLAGVNIQYF
TRBJ2-7,TRBV30,CAWRDPGQFYEQYF
TRBJ2-3,TRBV4-1,CASSRETSGGTDTQYF
TRBJ1-3,TRBV11-2,CASSHNRGPRNTIYF